These 2 T cell receptor beta chains were sequenced from one sample in a study of control samples from healthy donors and cancer patients. Sequenced by immunoSEQ multiplex PCR; TCRdb stores in-frame clones only, minus some. The table includes about 130,000 clones, roughly 95% detected once. Sequencing was carried out using blood. The receptor source for this set is a young man in good health.

The gene calls are TRBV18 and TRBJ2-3; 7 positions match TRBD1. The CDR3 has 14 amino acids. Germline V gene sequence: CDR1 KGHSH, CDR2 LQKENI. Unmatched junction bases numbered 4, after V lost 3 bases and J lost 4 bases. CDR3 sequence (DNA): TGTGCCAGCTCACCGAAAACAGGGGCAGATACGCAGTATTTT. Its protein product is CASSPKTGADTQYF. Combining the CDR3 with reference TRBV18 and TRBJ2-3 gives the whole variable domain NAGVMQNPRHLVRRRGQEARLRCSPMKGHSHVYWYRQLPEEGLKFMVYLQKENIIDESGMPKERFSAEFPKEGPSILRIQQVVRGDSAAYFCASSPKTGADTQYFGPGTRLTVL.

The chain has TRBV5-6 and TRBJ2-7; 10 positions match TRBD2. Germline lookup yields CDR1 SGHDT and CDR2 YYEEEE. This CDR3 contains 16 residues. V lost 1 base to trimming and J lost 2 bases; unmatched junction nucleotides: 6. The DNA of the CDR3 is TGTGCCAGCAGCTTGAAAACTAGCGGGGCCACCTACGAGCAGTACTTC. It codes for CASSLKTSGATYEQYF.